These 27 T cell receptor beta chains originate from one sample sequenced in a study of OX40 agonist ivuxolimab in advanced cancers. Repertoires were generated with immunoSEQ multiplex PCR, while TCRdb's copy carries only in-frame clones and drops some. The sample has tens of thousands of clones; over 90% are singletons. Here the sequenced sample was CD4+ or CD8+ T cells sorted from blood, taken in a trial of the OX40 agonist ivuxolimab. Receptor source: an adult with an advanced solid tumor such as melanoma, head and neck, liver or kidney cancer.

In DNA form, the CDR3 reads TGTGCCAGCAGCGATACCGCCGCACCATACGAGCAGTACTTC. Residues: CASSDTAAPYEQYF. The chain combines TRBV7-9 with TRBJ2-7, with D unclear. The CDR3 has 14 amino acids. Germline loops: CDR1 SEHNR, CDR2 FQNEAQ (reference sequence). The V gene lost 5 bases and the J gene lost 4 bases, with 15 bases spanning the gap.

The gene calls are TRBV6-6 and TRBJ1-2; a weak D match, TRBD1 (6 bases). The CDR3 has 13 amino acids. Trimming cost V 6 bases and J 3 bases, with 11 bases left between them. CDR1 and CDR2 (germline): MNHNY, SVGAGI (reference sequence). The CDR3 DNA sequence: TGTGCCAGCAGCAACAGGGATGACTATGGCTACACCTTC. Encoded protein: CASSNRDDYGYTF.

V is TRBV13 and J is TRBJ1-2; 9 nucleotides align to TRBD1. CDR3 length equals 13 residues. V lost 1 base and J lost 7; bases outside the gene matches: 1. Germline V lookup: CDR1 PRHDT, CDR2 FYEKMQ (reference sequence). The CDR3 region has the DNA TGTGCCAGCAGCTTAGACAGGGGGCCTGGCTACACCTTC. Its translation: CASSLDRGPGYTF.

The rearrangement links TRBV19 to TRBJ2-6; 7 positions agree with TRBD1. With 3 bases clipped from V and 0 bases from J, the junction kept 8 bases outside the gene matches. This CDR3 spans 18 amino acids. CDR1 LNHDA and CDR2 SQIVND come from the germline V gene (reference sequence). CDR3: CASSIRDSVYSGANVLTF. For the CDR3, the DNA is TGTGCCAGTAGTATTCGGGACAGCGTCTACTCTGGGGCCAACGTCCTGACTTTC.

The genes are TRBV10-3 and TRBJ2-1; no clear D gene. This CDR3 has 12 residues. The ends were cut back, 6 bases at V and 5 bases at J, with 8 bases in the middle. Germline V CDR1 and CDR2: ENHRY, SYGVKD. The CDR3 loop reads CAIRDQNNEQFF. In nucleotides, the CDR3 is TGTGCCATCAGAGACCAAAACAATGAGCAGTTCTTC.

CDR3 in amino acids: CASSERQEMNTEAFF. As DNA, the CDR3 is TGTGCCAGCAGTGAACGACAGGAGATGAACACTGAAGCTTTCTTT. The V call is TRBV25-1, the J call TRBJ1-1, with D perhaps TRBD1 (6 bases). Germline V CDR1 and CDR2: MGHDK, SYGVNS. V dropped 2 bases and J dropped 0 bases, with 10 bases sitting between them. CDR3 size: 15 residues.

CDR3 sequence reads: CAWAEGRDSYEQYF. CDR3 sequence (DNA): TGTGCCTGGGCCGAGGGCCGGGACTCCTACGAGCAGTACTTC. This chain connects TRBV30 to TRBJ2-7; possibly TRBD2 for D (5 bases). V was pared by 5 bases and J by 0 bases, with 14 bases between. Per the germline V gene, CDR1 is GTSNPN and CDR2 is SVGIG (reference sequence). The CDR3 extends over 14 amino acids.

The chain links TRBV11-1 to TRBJ2-7; 7 positions agree with TRBD2. The CDR3 runs to 14 residues. Germline values: CDR1 SGHAT, CDR2 FQDESV (reference sequence). With V trimmed by 0 bases and J by 7 bases, 6 bases remained unmatched. The CDR3 sequence: CASSLAGGRREQYF. CDR3 DNA sequence: TGTGCCAGCAGCTTAGCGGGAGGGCGAAGGGAGCAGTACTTC. Complete variable domain (other parts from reference TRBV11-1 and TRBJ2-7): EAEVAQSPRYKITEKSQAVAFWCDPISGHATLYWYRQILGQGPELLVQFQDESVVDDSQLPKDRFSAERLKGVDSTLKIQPAELGDSAMYLCASSLAGGRREQYFGPGTRLTVT.

This rearrangement joins TRBV19 to TRBJ1-1, with 10 bases matching TRBD1. The CDR3 contains 12 residues. Looked up from germline, CDR1 is LNHDA and CDR2 is SQIVND (reference sequence). The CDR3 sequence: CASRTGGTEAFF. In DNA form, the CDR3 reads TGTGCGTCGAGGACAGGGGGAACTGAAGCTTTCTTT.

This clone was seen more than once but under ten times. This chain uses TRBV18 with TRBJ2-1, with 8 bases aligning to TRBD1. Germline CDR1 reads KGHSH; CDR2 reads LQKENI. The J segment lost 9 bases and the V segment lost 2 bases, leaving 12 bases of the junction unmatched. The CDR3 totals 16 residues. CDR3 in amino acids: CASSPMDRVLESEQFF. In DNA form, the CDR3 reads TGTGCCAGCTCACCAATGGACAGGGTATTGGAAAGTGAGCAGTTCTTC.

The V and J genes are TRBV4-1 and TRBJ1-4; no definite D call. The V and J ends lost 6 bases and 0 bases respectively, with 8 bases between them. Looked up from germline, CDR1 is MGHRA and CDR2 is YSYEKL. The CDR3 contains 14 residues. This chain's CDR3 is CASSSGTTNEKLFF. For the CDR3, the DNA is TGCGCCAGCAGTTCAGGTACAACTAATGAAAAACTGTTTTTT.

This clone was seen only once. The chain combines TRBV28 with TRBJ1-5; D not certain. The CDR3 length is 14 residues. CDR1 MDHEN and CDR2 SYDVKM come from the germline V gene. V was trimmed by 2 bases and J by 2 bases, leaving 7 bases between them. The CDR3 is CASSLAMGNQPQHF. CDR3 bases: TGTGCCAGCAGTTTAGCCATGGGCAATCAGCCCCAGCATTTT.

This clone was detected a few times. The chain recombines TRBV5-6 with TRBJ1-1; D is undetermined. This CDR3 is built from 13 residues. V shed 4 bases and J shed 4 bases, with 11 bases lying between them. The germline CDR1 and CDR2 sequences are SGHDT and YYEEEE. Here the CDR3 reads CASSPIGVTEAFF. The CDR3 nucleotides are TGTGCCAGCAGCCCCATCGGGGTCACTGAAGCTTTCTTT.

The J gene is TRBJ1-1, the V gene TRBV7-9; D may be TRBD1 (5 bases). The length of the CDR3 is 12 residues. From germline, CDR1 is SEHNR and CDR2 FQNEAQ (reference sequence). Trimming pared 10 bases from V and 0 bases from J, leaving 9 bases between. The CDR3 loop reads CATRGVNTEAFF. CDR3 coding DNA: TGTGCCACGAGAGGGGTGAACACTGAAGCTTTCTTT.

The V gene is TRBV7-2, the J gene TRBJ1-5; no definite D call. Germline V gene data show CDR1 as SGHTA and CDR2 as FQGNSA. Trimming took off 1 base at V and 7 bases at J, with 14 bases between the two ends. The CDR3 loop spans 15 amino acids. The chain's CDR3 is CASSLGWGSGQPQHF. The CDR3 DNA reads as TGTGCCAGCAGCTTAGGATGGGGATCTGGGCAGCCCCAGCATTTT. Full variable domain (remainder filled in from reference TRBV7-2 and TRBJ1-5): GAGVSQSPSNKVTEKGKDVELRCDPISGHTALYWYRQSLGQGLEFLIYFQGNSAPDKSGLPSDRFSAERTGGSVSTLTIQRTQQEDSAVYLCASSLGWGSGQPQHFGDGTRLSIL.

The chain carries TRBV18 and TRBJ2-3; D is undetermined. V dropped 0 bases and J dropped 6 bases, with 10 bases sitting between them. The CDR3 runs to 14 residues. The germline CDR1 and CDR2 sequences are KGHSH and LQKENI. This CDR3 reads CASSPPSYTDTQYF. Here the CDR3 DNA reads TGTGCCAGCTCACCACCGTCGTATACGGATACGCAGTATTTT. Supplemented by reference TRBV18 and TRBJ2-3, the full variable domain reads NAGVMQNPRHLVRRRGQEARLRCSPMKGHSHVYWYRQLPEEGLKFMVYLQKENIIDESGMPKERFSAEFPKEGPSILRIQQVVRGDSAAYFCASSPPSYTDTQYFGPGTRLTVL.

V and J are TRBV29-1 and TRBJ1-2, with D unresolved. The germline gives CDR1 SQVTM, CDR2 ANQGSEA. CDR3 length equals 11 residues. Trimming stripped 6 bases from V and 8 bases from J, with 13 bases between. CDR3 loop: CSVPADVGYTF. In DNA form, the CDR3 reads TGCAGCGTGCCAGCGGACGTAGGCTACACCTTC.

This clone was seen more than once but under ten times. V and J are TRBV28 and TRBJ1-6; D gene ambiguous. V lost 5 bases and J 3 bases, leaving 8 bases between the germline ends. The CDR3 runs 14 residues. The germline gives CDR1 MDHEN, CDR2 SYDVKM. The CDR3 spells CASSPSIYNSPLHF. In DNA, the CDR3 is TGTGCCAGCAGTCCATCAATCTATAATTCACCCCTCCACTTT.

V usage is TRBV19 and J usage is TRBJ1-1, with a tentative D call TRBD1 (5 bases). CDR1 LNHDA and CDR2 SQIVND come from the germline V gene (reference sequence). The CDR3 has 14 residues. Trimming removed 3 bases from V and 0 bases from J, with 8 bases in between. The CDR3 bases are TGTGCCAGTAGTATGGGACCTATGAACACTGAAGCTTTCTTT. Encoded protein: CASSMGPMNTEAFF. The complete variable domain, with remaining parts taken from reference TRBV19 and TRBJ1-1, reads DGGITQSPKYLFRKEGQNVTLSCEQNLNHDAMYWYRQDPGQGLRLIYYSQIVNDFQKGDIAEGYSVSREKKESFPLTVTSAQKNPTAFYLCASSMGPMNTEAFFGQGTRLTVV.

The chain links TRBV6-1 to TRBJ1-2, with unresolved D. This CDR3 is 14 amino acids long. CDR1 MNHNS and CDR2 SASEGT come from the germline V gene. V was pared by 3 bases and J by 7 bases, with 15 bases between. Here the CDR3 reads CASSEWTLRGGYTF. DNA of the CDR3: TGTGCCAGCAGTGAGTGGACCCTACGAGGTGGCTACACCTTC.

This rearrangement joins TRBV4-3 to TRBJ1-6; the D is unclear. Germline lookup yields CDR1 LGHNA and CDR2 YSLEER. Trimming took 3 bases from V and 7 from J, leaving 19 bases between them. The CDR3 is 17 residues long. CDR3 amino acids: CASSHGPRAPLNSPLHF. Here the CDR3 DNA reads TGCGCCAGCAGCCATGGGCCCCGGGCCCCTTTAAATTCACCCCTCCACTTT.

J is TRBJ2-7 and V is TRBV6-6; the match to TRBD1 covers 8 bases. The J segment lost 5 bases and the V segment lost 6 bases, leaving 12 bases of the junction unmatched. The CDR3 contains 15 residues. Germline values: CDR1 MNHNY, CDR2 SVGAGI (reference sequence). CDR3 protein: CASSPGGRGLDEQYF. The CDR3 nucleotides read TGTGCCAGCAGCCCCGGTGGCAGGGGGCTCGACGAGCAGTACTTC.

This clone was counted a single time. V gene TRBV7-9 combines with J gene TRBJ2-7; D gene unclear. This CDR3 has 14 amino acids. The ends were cut back, 5 bases at V and 2 bases at J, with 13 bases in the middle. CDR1 and CDR2 (germline): SEHNR, FQNEAQ (reference sequence). Written as DNA, the CDR3 is TGTGCCAGCAGCCTTACGACACTCACCTACGAGCAGTACTTC. Its translation is CASSLTTLTYEQYF.

The chain recombines TRBV5-1 with TRBJ1-4; TRBD1 is a possible D gene (5 bases). The CDR3 consists of 14 residues. V lost 2 bases, J lost 7 bases, and 12 bases lay in between. CDR1 and CDR2 (germline): SGHRS, YFSETQ. This CDR3 reads CASSFAFGTEKLFF. The CDR3 nucleotides are TGCGCCAGCAGCTTCGCCTTCGGGACTGAAAAACTGTTTTTT. The variable domain in full, completed from reference TRBV5-1 and TRBJ1-4, reads KAGVTQTPRYLIKTRGQQVTLSCSPISGHRSVSWYQQTPGQGLQFLFEYFSETQRNKGNFPGRFSGRQFSNSRSEMNVSTLELGDSALYLCASSFAFGTEKLFFGSGTQLSVL.

The chain is built from TRBV9 and TRBJ1-1; weak D call: TRBD1 (6 bases). Germline V gene lookup returns CDR1 SGDLS and CDR2 YYNGEE. The CDR3 has 14 residues. V dropped 4 bases and J dropped 5 bases, with 15 bases sitting between them. This CDR3 reads CASSPGAGKTEAFF. In nucleotides, the CDR3 is TGTGCCAGCAGCCCGGGGGCGGGGAAAACTGAAGCTTTCTTT.

The chain has TRBV11-2 and TRBJ1-1, with 8 bases identical to TRBD1. Germline V gene sequence: CDR1 SGHAT, CDR2 FQNNGV. The CDR3 spans 14 residues. V shed 0 bases, J shed 5 bases, and the junction held 2 bases outside the gene matches. CDR3 protein: CASSLETGVTEAFF. CDR3 DNA sequence: TGTGCCAGCAGCTTAGAGACAGGGGTGACTGAAGCTTTCTTT.

The CDR3 sequence: CARVLVGQGVEAFF. The DNA for the CDR3 is TGTGCCAGGGTTTTAGTGGGACAGGGGGTTGAAGCTTTCTTT. The chain recombines TRBV6-1 with TRBJ1-1, with 11 bases matching TRBD1. The V gene's germline CDR1 is MNHNS and CDR2 SASEGT. With 9 bases clipped from V and 7 bases from J, the junction kept 10 bases outside the gene matches. The CDR3 has 14 amino acids.